This T cell receptor beta chain was identified in a study of human T cells and chemical hapten exposure. TCRdb reprocessed the RACE reads with MiXCR, giving one entry per CDR3 protein. Altogether around 380,000 distinct CDR3 sequences are present, more than 4.5% being singletons, with the ten largest covering over 2%. V was clipped by 7 bases and J by 8 bases; unmatched bases: 14. CDR3 length equals 16 residues. Time point reported: patch test 1, 2 weeks after DPC sensitization. The treatment was: therapeutic diphenylcyclopropenone sensitization with weekly scalp DPC. The input for sequencing was whole blood, taken in connection with sensitization to the hapten diphenylcyclopropenone (DPC). This chain joins TRBV12-3 or TRBV12-4 and TRBJ2-1; 10 bases are shared with TRBD2. This TCR derives from a woman between 50 and 59 years old with alopecia areata. Some clones in this sample may be carry-over from other donors' samples. In nucleotides, the CDR3 is TGTGCCAGCACCTCAGCGGGAGGGGGAATTAGGGATGAGCAGTTCTTC. This codes for CASTSAGGGIRDEQFF.